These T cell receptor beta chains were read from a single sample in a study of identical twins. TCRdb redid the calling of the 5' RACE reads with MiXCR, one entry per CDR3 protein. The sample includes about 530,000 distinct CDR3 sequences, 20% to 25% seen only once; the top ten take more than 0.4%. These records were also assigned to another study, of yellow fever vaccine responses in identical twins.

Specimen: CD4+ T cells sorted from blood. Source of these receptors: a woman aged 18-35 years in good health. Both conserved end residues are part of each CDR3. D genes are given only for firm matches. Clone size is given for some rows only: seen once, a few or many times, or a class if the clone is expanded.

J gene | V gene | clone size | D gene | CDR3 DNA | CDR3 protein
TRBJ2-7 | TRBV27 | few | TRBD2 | TGTGCCAGCAGTCCGATCCCACTAGCGGGAGCCTACGAGCAGTACTTC | CASSPIPLAGAYEQYF
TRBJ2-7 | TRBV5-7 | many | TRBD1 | TGTGCCAGCAGCTTGGGGGACAGGGACCACGAGCAGTACTTC | CASSLGDRDHEQYF
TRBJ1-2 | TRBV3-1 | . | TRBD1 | TGTGCCAGCAGCGACAGGGTAATTGATGGCTACACCTTC | CASSDRVIDGYTF
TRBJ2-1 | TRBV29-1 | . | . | TGCAGCGGAGGGGGGGGGACCTACAATGAGCAGTTCTTC | CSGGGGTYNEQFF
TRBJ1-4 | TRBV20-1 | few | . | TGCAGTGCTCGACCGGCCGGGGGACCAACTAATGAAAAACTGTTTTTT | CSARPAGGPTNEKLFF
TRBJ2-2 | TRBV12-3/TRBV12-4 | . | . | TGTGCCAGCAGTTTCGGGGTAGCCACCGGGGAGCTGTTTTTT | CASSFGVATGELFF
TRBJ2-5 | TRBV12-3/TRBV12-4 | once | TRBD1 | TGTGCCAGCGGCGGGACAGGGGGTACGTTGACCCAGTACTTC | CASGGTGGTLTQYF
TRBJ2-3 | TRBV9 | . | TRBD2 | TGTGCCAGCAGCGGCACTAGCGGGAGGGAAACAGATACGCAGTATTTT | CASSGTSGRETDTQYF
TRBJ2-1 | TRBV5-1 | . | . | TGCGCCAGCAGCCGGGCGGCTAGCAATGAGCAGTTCTTC | CASSRAASNEQFF
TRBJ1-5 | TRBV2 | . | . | TGTGCCAGCACGGGGAACAGTGGCAATCAGCCCCAGCATTTT | CASTGNSGNQPQHF
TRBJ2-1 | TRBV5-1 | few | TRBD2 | TGCGCCAGCAGCCCCAACGGAGCGGGACTCGATGAGCAGTTCTTC | CASSPNGAGLDEQFF
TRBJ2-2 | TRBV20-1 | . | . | TGCAGTGCTAAAATTTTAAACACCGGGGAGCTGTTTTTT | CSAKILNTGELFF
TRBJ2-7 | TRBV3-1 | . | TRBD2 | TGTGCCAGCAGCCAAGCACTAGCGGGAGGTTACGAGCAGTACTTC | CASSQALAGGYEQYF
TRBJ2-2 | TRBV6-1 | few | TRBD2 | TGTGCCACTTGTTGGGGGAGGGCCGGCACCGGGGAGCTGTTTTTT | CATCWGRAGTGELFF
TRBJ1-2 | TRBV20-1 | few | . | TGCAGTGCTAGCTTATGGACGGAAGAGGGCTACACCTTC | CSASLWTEEGYTF
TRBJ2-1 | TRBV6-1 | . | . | TGTGCCAGCGGGGACAGTCTAGCGGGCGCCTTATTCAATGAGCAGTTCTTC | CASGDSLAGALFNEQFF
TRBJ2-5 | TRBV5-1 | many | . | TGCGCCAGCAGCTCTGGTGAAGAGACCCAGTACTTC | CASSSGEETQYF
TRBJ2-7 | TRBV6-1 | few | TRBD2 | TGTGCCAGCAGTCCCCTCCTAGCGGGAGTCGGTGAGCAGTACTTC | CASSPLLAGVGEQYF
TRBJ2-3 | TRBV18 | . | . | TGTGCCAGCTCACCTCGGACAGTCTCTGACACAGATACGCAGTATTTT | CASSPRTVSDTDTQYF
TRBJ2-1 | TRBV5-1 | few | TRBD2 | TGCGCCAGCAGCTTGGCCGGAGCGGGAGGGTACAATGAGCAGTTCTTC | CASSLAGAGGYNEQFF
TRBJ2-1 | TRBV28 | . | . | TGTGCCAGCAGTTCCGCTGGTGCGGCCTACAATGAGCAGTTCTTC | CASSSAGAAYNEQFF
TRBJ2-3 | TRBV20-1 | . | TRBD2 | TGCAGTGCTAGAGATTTACAGCGGGAGTGGTTGGATACGCAGTATTTT | CSARDLQREWLDTQYF
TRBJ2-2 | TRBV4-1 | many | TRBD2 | TGCGCCAGCAGCCAAGATCCCGGACTAGCGGGAGGGACGAACACCGGGGAGCTGTTTTTT | CASSQDPGLAGGTNTGELFF
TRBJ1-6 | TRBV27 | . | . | TGTGCCAGCAGTTTACAGGGTCGCAATTCACCCCTCCACTTT | CASSLQGRNSPLHF
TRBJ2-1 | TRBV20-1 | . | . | TGCAGTGCTAAGAACACGGCTAACTACAATGAGCAGTTCTTC | CSAKNTANYNEQFF
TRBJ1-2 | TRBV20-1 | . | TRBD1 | TGCAGTGCTAGATCCCCGACAGGGATAAACTATGGCTACACCTTC | CSARSPTGINYGYTF
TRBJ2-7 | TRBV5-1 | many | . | TGCGCCAGCAGCTCCCGGGACCACTCCTACGAGCAGTACTTC | CASSSRDHSYEQYF
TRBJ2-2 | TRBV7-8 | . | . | TGTGCCAGCAGCTTTGACTTCCTCACCGGGGAGCTGTTTTTT | CASSFDFLTGELFF
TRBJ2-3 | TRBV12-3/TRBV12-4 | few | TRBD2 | TGTGCCAGCAGTTCGGGGACTAGCGGGAGGATGCTTCATACGCAGTATTTT | CASSSGTSGRMLHTQYF
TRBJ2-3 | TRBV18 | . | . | TGTGCCAGCTCACCCGGGGCGCAAACAGATACGCAGTATTTT | CASSPGAQTDTQYF
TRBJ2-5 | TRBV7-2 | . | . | TGTGCCAGCAGCTCCCCCCTTGGGGTCCAAGAGACCCAGTACTTC | CASSSPLGVQETQYF
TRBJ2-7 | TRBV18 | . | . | TGTGCCAGCTTCACCACCCAGACCTCCTACGAGCAGTACTTC | CASFTTQTSYEQYF
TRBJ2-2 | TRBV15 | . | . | TGTGCCACCGGCAGAAACACCGGGGAGCTGTTTTTT | CATGRNTGELFF
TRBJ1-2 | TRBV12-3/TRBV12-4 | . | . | TGTGCCAGCAGTTTAGCGCCAGGACACAACTATGGCTACACCTTC | CASSLAPGHNYGYTF
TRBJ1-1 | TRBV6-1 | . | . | TGTGCCAGCAGTGGATACCCGAACACTGAAGCTTTCTTT | CASSGYPNTEAFF
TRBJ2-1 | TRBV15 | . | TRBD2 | TGTGCCACCAGCCCGACTAGCGGGGGCCCGAGCTCCTACAATGAGCAGTTCTTC | CATSPTSGGPSSYNEQFF
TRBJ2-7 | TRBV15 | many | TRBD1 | TGTGCCACCAGCGGGGGGACAGGGACTTTTTACGAGCAGTACTTC | CATSGGTGTFYEQYF
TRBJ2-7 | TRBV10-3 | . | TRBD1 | TGTGCCATCAGTGAGCCGACAGGGAACTACGAGCAGTACTTC | CAISEPTGNYEQYF
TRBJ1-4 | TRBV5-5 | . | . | TGTGCCAGCAGCTTGGAAGGCCGTCAGGGTTTCGAAAAACTGTTTTTT | CASSLEGRQGFEKLFF
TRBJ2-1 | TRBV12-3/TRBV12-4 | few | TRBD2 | TGTGCCAGCAGCGAGCGGGAGGGTGCGAGGATCTTC | CASSEREGARIF
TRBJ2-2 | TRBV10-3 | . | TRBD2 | TGTGCCATCCGGGCGGGAGGGAGCACCGGGGAGCTGTTTTTT | CAIRAGGSTGELFF
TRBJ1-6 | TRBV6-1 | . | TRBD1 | TGTGCCAGCAGGGCCGAGACAGGGATCGGACCCCTCCACTTT | CASRAETGIGPLHF
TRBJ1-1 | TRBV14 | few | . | TGTGCCAGCAGCCAAGTCGTAGGGGTTGGTGAAGCTTTCTTT | CASSQVVGVGEAFF
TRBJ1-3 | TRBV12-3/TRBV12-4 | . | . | TGTGCCAGCAGCCCTTTGGTACCTGGAAACACCATATATTTT | CASSPLVPGNTIYF
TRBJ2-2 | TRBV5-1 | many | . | TGCGCCAGCAGCTTGCTCGACTGGAACACCGGGGAGCTGTTTTTT | CASSLLDWNTGELFF
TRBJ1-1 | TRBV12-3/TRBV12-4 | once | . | TGTGCCAGCAGGGCGACGACAGGTGTGAATGCTTTCTTT | CASRATTGVNAFF
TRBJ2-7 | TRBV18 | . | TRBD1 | TGTGCCAGCTCACCCACGGGACAGGGCTACGAGCAGTACTTC | CASSPTGQGYEQYF
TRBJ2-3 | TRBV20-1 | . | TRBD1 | TGCAGTGCAACCGGGACAGGTCCTTCGGTAGTAGACCTGGATACGCAGTATTTT | CSATGTGPSVVDLDTQYF
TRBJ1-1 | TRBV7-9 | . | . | TGTGCCAGCAGCCCACGGCAGGGGCTTCCGAACACTGAAGCTTTCTTT | CASSPRQGLPNTEAFF
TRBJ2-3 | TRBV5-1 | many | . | TGCGCCAGCAGCCGGAGTCTCACAGATACGCAGTATTTT | CASSRSLTDTQYF
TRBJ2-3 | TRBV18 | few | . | TGTGCCAGCTCACCACCGCTCAGGCGGGTACATACGCAGTATTTT | CASSPPLRRVHTQYF
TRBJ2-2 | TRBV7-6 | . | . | TGTGCCAGCAGCTTAATAGGGGGTTTCGGGGAGCTGTTTTTT | CASSLIGGFGELFF
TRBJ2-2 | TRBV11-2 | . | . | TGTGCCAGCAGCTTCGGCCAGGGCCTACGATTTGCGAACACCGGGGAGCTGTTTTTT | CASSFGQGLRFANTGELFF
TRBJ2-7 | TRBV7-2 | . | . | TGTGCCAGCAGCCGTGGACCCCCTAAACGAATCTCCTCCGAGCAGTACTTC | CASSRGPPKRISSEQYF
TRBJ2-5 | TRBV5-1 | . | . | TGCGCCAGCAGCTCCGGACGGTCTCAAGAGACCCAGTACTTC | CASSSGRSQETQYF